The text below deals with one T cell receptor beta chain. Its target is unknown. This record comes from a study of OX40 agonist ivuxolimab in advanced cancers. At the level of the study: Ivuxolimab, an agonist antibody against OX40 (CD134), was given to patients. General observations from the study: Partial responders receiving 0.1-3.0 mg/kg showed among the lowest clonal expansion.

Sequencing was performed with immunoSEQ multiplex PCR; in TCRdb, only in-frame clones are kept and a portion is missing. Counted here are roughly 10,000 clones, 85% to 90% occurring once; the ten biggest clones make up 11%. This clonotype was obtained from an adult with an advanced solid tumor such as melanoma, head and neck, liver or kidney cancer. The source material was CD4+ or CD8+ T cells sorted from blood, sampled in a trial of the OX40 agonist ivuxolimab.

CDR3 in amino acids: CASSSDRSYEQYF. In DNA form, the CDR3 reads TGTGCCAGCAGTTCGGACCGCTCCTACGAGCAGTACTTC. This chain connects TRBV6-5 to TRBJ2-7; D unresolved. Trimming left V 4 bases short and J 0 bases short, with 7 bases between. The CDR3 contains 13 residues. Germline CDR1 and CDR2: MNHEY and SVGAGI.